This T cell receptor beta chain derives from a study of tumor-infiltrating lymphocytes in primary liver carcinoma. Study conclusions and caveats: No more than about 8-24% of top clones could be seen in all five tumor regions. Tumor top-250-clone fractions significantly exceeded those of blood (p = 0.039).

Note on this clonotype: Its cognate antigen is unknown. One junction end disagrees with the germline gene, perhaps due to a read error.

The source material, roughly 18-30 mg of unsorted bulk tissue, was used to co-extract RNA and DNA. The patients had histopathologically diagnosed primary liver carcinoma, and their disease was treated by surgical resection. Each tumor specimen held more than 80% viable tumor cells. A constant-region primer primed TCR beta cDNA synthesis from 450 to 550 ng of total RNA. Libraries for TCR beta were built through three nested multiplex PCR rounds, which together made up a slightly modified ARM-PCR procedure. The first two PCR rounds used TRBV1-TRBV30 forward primers with a C-beta reverse primer, about 10 cycles each. TCRdb used MiXCR to reprocess the multiplex PCR reads, holding one entry per CDR3 protein. The profile shows under 200,000 distinct CDR3 sequences, around four fifths of them singletons. Germline assignment: CDR1 MNHNY and CDR2 SVGAGI (reference sequence). This CDR3 is built from 12 residues.

What was sequenced was tumor tissue from primary liver carcinoma. The sequence came from a man in his forties with primary liver carcinoma and hepatitis B virus infection. The chain uses TRBV6-6 and TRBJ2-5; D gene ambiguous. CDR3 sequence (DNA): TGTGCCAGTGGGATGGTACAAGAGACCCAGTATTTC. Its translation: CASGMVQETQYF.